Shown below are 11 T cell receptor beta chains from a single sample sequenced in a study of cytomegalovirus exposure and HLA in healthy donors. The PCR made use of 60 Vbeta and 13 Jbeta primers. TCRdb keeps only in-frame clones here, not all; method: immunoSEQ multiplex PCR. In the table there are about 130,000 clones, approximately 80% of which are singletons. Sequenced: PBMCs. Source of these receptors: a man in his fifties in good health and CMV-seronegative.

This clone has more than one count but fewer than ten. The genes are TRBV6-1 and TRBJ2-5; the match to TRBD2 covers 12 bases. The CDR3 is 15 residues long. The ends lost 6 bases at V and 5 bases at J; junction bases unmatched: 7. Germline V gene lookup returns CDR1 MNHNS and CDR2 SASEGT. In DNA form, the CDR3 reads TGTGCCAGCAGCACCCGACTAGCGGGAGAGGAGACCCAGTACTTC. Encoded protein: CASSTRLAGEETQYF.

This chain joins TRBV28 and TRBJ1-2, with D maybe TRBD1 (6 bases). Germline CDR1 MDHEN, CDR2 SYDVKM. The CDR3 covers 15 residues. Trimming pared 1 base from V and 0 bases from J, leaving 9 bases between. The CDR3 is CASSLYDRTNYGYTF. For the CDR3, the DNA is TGTGCCAGCAGTTTATACGACAGGACTAACTATGGCTACACCTTC.

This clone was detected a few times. The CDR3, as DNA: TGTGCCAGCAGCCAAGATCTTCTGTCCGGGGAGCTGTTTTTT. Protein sequence: CASSQDLLSGELFF. The rearrangement joins TRBV14 to TRBJ2-2; D is unresolved. Germline values: CDR1 SGHDN, CDR2 FVKESK. This CDR3 has 14 residues. V was clipped by 0 bases and J by 6 bases, with 8 bases between them.

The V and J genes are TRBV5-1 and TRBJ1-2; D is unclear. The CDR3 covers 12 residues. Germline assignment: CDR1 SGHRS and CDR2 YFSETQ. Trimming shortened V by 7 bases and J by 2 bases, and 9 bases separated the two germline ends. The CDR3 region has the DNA TGCGCCAGCTCCCCGGAGAACTATGGCTACACCTTC. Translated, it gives CASSPENYGYTF.

For the CDR3, the DNA is TGTGCCAGCAGGGAACTAGCGGGACGTAAGGAGCAGTTCTTC. Translation gives CASRELAGRKEQFF. This chain joins TRBV2 and TRBJ2-1; 10 bases are shared with TRBD2. The germline V gene encodes CDR1 SNHLY and CDR2 FYNNEI. Trimming took 6 bases from V and 10 from J; bases not matched to a gene: 9. There are 14 residues in the CDR3.

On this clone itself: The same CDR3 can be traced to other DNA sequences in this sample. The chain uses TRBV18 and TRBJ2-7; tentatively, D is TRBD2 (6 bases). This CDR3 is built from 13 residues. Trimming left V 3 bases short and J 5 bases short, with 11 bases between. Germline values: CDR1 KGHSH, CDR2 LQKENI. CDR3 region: CASSPGTGDEQYF. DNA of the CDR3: TGTGCCAGCTCACCCGGGACTGGGGACGAGCAGTACTTC.

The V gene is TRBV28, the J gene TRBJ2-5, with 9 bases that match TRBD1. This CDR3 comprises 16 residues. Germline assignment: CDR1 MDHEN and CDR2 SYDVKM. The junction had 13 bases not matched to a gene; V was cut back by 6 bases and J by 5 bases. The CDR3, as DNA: TGTGCCAGCAGAACTACATGGACAGGGGTTCAGGAGACCCAGTACTTC. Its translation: CASRTTWTGVQETQYF.

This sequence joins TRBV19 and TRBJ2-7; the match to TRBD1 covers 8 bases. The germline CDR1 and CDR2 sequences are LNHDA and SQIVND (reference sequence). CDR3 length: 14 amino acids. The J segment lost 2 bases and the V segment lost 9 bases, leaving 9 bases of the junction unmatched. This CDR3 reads CASTTGGSPYEQYF. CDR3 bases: TGTGCCAGCACAACAGGGGGTTCTCCCTACGAGCAGTACTTC.

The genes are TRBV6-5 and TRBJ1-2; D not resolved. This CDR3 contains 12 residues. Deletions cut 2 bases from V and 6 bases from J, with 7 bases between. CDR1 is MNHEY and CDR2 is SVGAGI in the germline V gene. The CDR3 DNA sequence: TGTGCCAGCAGTTACGATCGGGATGGCTACACCTTC. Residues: CASSYDRDGYTF.

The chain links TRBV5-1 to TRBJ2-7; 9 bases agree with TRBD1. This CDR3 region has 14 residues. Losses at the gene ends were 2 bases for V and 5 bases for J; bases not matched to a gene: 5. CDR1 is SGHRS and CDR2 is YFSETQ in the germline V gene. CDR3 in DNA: TGCGCCAGCAGCTTATTACAGGGGGCGGACGAGCAGTACTTC. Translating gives CASSLLQGADEQYF.

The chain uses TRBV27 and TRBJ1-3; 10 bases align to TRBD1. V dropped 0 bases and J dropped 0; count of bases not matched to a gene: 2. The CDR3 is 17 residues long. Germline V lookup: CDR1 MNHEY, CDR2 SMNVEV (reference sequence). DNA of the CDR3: TGTGCCAGCAGTTTATCGGGACAGGGGTTCTCTGGAAACACCATATATTTT. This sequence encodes CASSLSGQGFSGNTIYF.